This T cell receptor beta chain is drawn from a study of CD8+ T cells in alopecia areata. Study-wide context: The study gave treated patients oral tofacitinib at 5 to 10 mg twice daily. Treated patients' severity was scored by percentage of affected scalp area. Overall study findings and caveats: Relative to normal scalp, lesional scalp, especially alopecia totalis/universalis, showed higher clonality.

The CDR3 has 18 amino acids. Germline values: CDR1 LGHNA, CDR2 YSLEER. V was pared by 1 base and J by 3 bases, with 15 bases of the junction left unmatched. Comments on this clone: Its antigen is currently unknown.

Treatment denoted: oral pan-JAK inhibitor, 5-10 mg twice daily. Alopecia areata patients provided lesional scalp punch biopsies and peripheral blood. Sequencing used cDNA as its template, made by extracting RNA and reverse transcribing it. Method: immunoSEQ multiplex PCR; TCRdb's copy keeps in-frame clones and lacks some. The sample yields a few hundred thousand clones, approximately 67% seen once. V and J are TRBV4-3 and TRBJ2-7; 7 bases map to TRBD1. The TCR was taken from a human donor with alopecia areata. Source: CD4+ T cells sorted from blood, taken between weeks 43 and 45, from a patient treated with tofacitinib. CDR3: CASSQVAQTGASFYEQYF. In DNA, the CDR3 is TGCGCCAGCAGCCAAGTGGCCCAAACAGGGGCGTCCTTCTACGAGCAGTACTTC.